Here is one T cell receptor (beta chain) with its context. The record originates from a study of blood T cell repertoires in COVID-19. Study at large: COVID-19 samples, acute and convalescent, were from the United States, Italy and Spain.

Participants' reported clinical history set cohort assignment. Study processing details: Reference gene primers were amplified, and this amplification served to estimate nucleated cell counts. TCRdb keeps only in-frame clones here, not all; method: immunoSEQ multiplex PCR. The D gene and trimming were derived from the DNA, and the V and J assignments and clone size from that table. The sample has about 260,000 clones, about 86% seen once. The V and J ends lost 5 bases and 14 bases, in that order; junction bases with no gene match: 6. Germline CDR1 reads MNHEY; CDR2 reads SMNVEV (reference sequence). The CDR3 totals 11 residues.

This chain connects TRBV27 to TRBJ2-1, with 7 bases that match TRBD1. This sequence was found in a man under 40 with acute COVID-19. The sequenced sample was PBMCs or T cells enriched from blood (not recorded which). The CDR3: CASSLRDREFF. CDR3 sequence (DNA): TGTGCCAGCAGTCTCCGGGACAGAGAGTTCTTC.